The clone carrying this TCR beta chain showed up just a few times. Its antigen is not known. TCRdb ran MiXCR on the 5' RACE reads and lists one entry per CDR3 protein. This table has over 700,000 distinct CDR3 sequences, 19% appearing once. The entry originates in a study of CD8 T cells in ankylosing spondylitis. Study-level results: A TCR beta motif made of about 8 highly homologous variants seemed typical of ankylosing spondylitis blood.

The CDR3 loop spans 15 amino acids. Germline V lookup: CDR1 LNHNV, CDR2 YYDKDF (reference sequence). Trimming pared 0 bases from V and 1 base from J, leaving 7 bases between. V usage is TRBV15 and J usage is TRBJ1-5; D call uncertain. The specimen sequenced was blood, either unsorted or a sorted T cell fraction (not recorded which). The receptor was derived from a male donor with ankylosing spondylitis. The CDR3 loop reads CATSRDLRSNQPQHF. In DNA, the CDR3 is TGTGCCACCAGCAGAGATCTGAGGAGCAATCAGCCCCAGCATTTT.